The clone carrying this T cell receptor beta chain turned up a few times. CDR1 is LNHDA and CDR2 is SQIVND in the germline V gene (reference sequence). This CDR3 has 15 residues. Trimming took 6 bases from V and 4 from J; bases not matched to a gene: 10. Researchers sorted participants into cohorts using their self-reported clinical history. The sample belongs to a study of blood T cell repertoires in COVID-19. Study details: There were acute and convalescent COVID-19 samples, and they came from the United States, Italy and Spain. T cells, B-cell-depleted T cells, or PBMCs provided the cDNA or gDNA that served as material.

The method was immunoSEQ multiplex PCR; TCRdb's version includes in-frame clones alone and lacks a portion of them. Found here are 490,000 or so clones, approximately 91% of them singletons; the top ten hold around 7.9%. This sequence originates from a woman aged 60-75 years who had recovered from COVID-19. The sequencing input was PBMCs or T cells enriched from blood (not recorded which). The chain employs TRBV19 and TRBJ1-2; TRBD1 matches at 8 bases. In DNA form, the CDR3 reads TGTGCCAGTAGGCAGACAGGGGATATGGGCTATGGCTACACCTTC. Translating gives CASRQTGDMGYGYTF.